This TCR beta chain was captured by sequencing in a study of CD8 T cells in Susac syndrome. Concerning this clonotype itself: What it recognizes is unknown.

Isolation of CD8+ and CD4+ T cells was performed negatively, whereas enrichment of TEMRA cells was done by FACS. RNA was extracted with the RNeasy kit, and a quantity of about 0.45 to 1 ug was reverse transcribed using random hexamers. TCRdb re-called the immunoSEQ multiplex PCR reads through MiXCR, storing one row per CDR3 protein. The sample has some 450,000 distinct CDR3 sequences, 85% to 90% seen once. Overall study findings and caveats: The number of individuals included in the study's TCR sequencing and HLA analysis was acknowledged as relatively small.

Losses at the gene ends were 2 bases for V and 4 bases for J; bases not matched to a gene: 1. Germline V gene sequence: CDR1 LNHDA, CDR2 SQIVND (reference sequence). This CDR3 region has 14 residues. The sequenced sample was CD8+ T cells from PBMCs. This chain connects TRBV19 to TRBJ2-1; 8 bases align to TRBD2. This sequence was found in a human donor with multiple sclerosis. The CDR3 coding sequence is TGTGCCAGTAGTATAACTAGCGGTTACAATGAGCAGTTCTTC. Translation gives CASSITSGYNEQFF.